The clone carrying this TCR beta chain was detected only once. The sample comes from a study of T cell repertoires in cytomegalovirus infection. Overall study context: Public TCR beta signature analysis indicated the presence of both CMV infection and matching HLA type.

TCRdb ran MiXCR on the reads and lists one entry per CDR3 protein. Counted here are 230,000 or so distinct CDR3 sequences, approximately 15% occurring once; the ten biggest clones make up around half. CDR3 size: 16 residues. V gave up 3 bases and J gave up 5 bases; unmatched junction bases: 9. Germline V CDR1 and CDR2: KGHSH, LQKENI. This sequence was found in a human donor in good health (CMV status not recorded). Some clones in this sample may be carry-over from other donors' samples. Sequencing input: CD8+ T cells from PBMCs. V is TRBV18 and J is TRBJ2-2; 7 bases are shared with TRBD2. This chain's CDR3 is CASSPTVREGTGELFF. The CDR3 bases are TGTGCCAGCTCACCCACCGTGAGGGAGGGTACCGGGGAGCTGTTTTTT.